The clone carrying this T cell receptor beta chain was detected only once. The data derive from a study of blood T cell repertoires in COVID-19. The overall study: From the United States, Italy and Spain came samples of acute and convalescent COVID-19. PBMCs, B-cell-depleted T cells, or T cells were the source of the cDNA or gDNA that made up the material.

Per the original methods: Using reference gene primer amplification, nucleated cell counts were estimated. Repertoires were generated with immunoSEQ multiplex PCR, while TCRdb's copy carries only in-frame clones and drops some. V, J and clone size reflect that table, while D and trimming were determined from the DNA. The table lists 100,000 to 120,000 clones, about 85% of them singletons. V lost 9 bases and J 4 bases, leaving 13 bases between the germline ends. Looked up from germline, CDR1 is MGHRA and CDR2 is YSYEKL. The CDR3 consists of 13 residues. The V call is TRBV4-1, the J call TRBJ1-5; perhaps TRBD1 as D (5 bases). The receptor was derived from a man aged 45-65 years with acute or convalescent COVID-19. The sample was peripheral blood. This CDR3 reads CASRGGPNQPQHF. In nucleotides, the CDR3 is TGCGCCAGTAGGGGAGGGCCTAATCAGCCCCAGCATTTT.